Listed below are T cell receptor beta chains from one sample, sequenced in a study of cytomegalovirus exposure and HLA in healthy donors. Some clones are missing from TCRdb's copy, which holds only in-frame ones; the method was immunoSEQ multiplex PCR. This table holds over 150,000 clones, 70% to 85% found once. Sequencing input: PBMCs. Receptor source: a girl aged 2 to 10 in good health and CMV-seropositive. Each CDR3 is given with its conserved first and last residue. D genes are given only for firm matches. Clone sizes are given selectively: once, few, many, or a class where the clone is expanded.

J	D	size	V	DNA	CDR3
TRBJ1-5	TRBD1	NA	TRBV27	TGTGCCAGCAGTTTCAAGGGGGCTCCCAATCAGCCCCAGCATTTT	CASSFKGAPNQPQHF
TRBJ2-1	NA	NA	TRBV7-9	TGTGCCAGCAGCTTTTCGGGTACAGGAAGATACAATGAGCAGTTCTTC	CASSFSGTGRYNEQFF
TRBJ1-5	TRBD1	few	TRBV6-1	TGTGCCAGCAGTCTGGGACAGGGAGGGCAGCCCCAGCATTTT	CASSLGQGGQPQHF
TRBJ1-2	TRBD1	NA	TRBV6-5	TGTGCCAGCAGTTACTTGGACAGGGATACCAATGGCTACACCTTC	CASSYLDRDTNGYTF
TRBJ2-7	NA	NA	TRBV29-1	TGCAGCGTTGAAGATCTCGGGGTGGGGTACGAGCAGTACTTC	CSVEDLGVGYEQYF
TRBJ2-7	TRBD2	NA	TRBV6-5	TGTGCCAGCAGTTACTGGGGCGGGAGGTACGAGCAGTACTTC	CASSYWGGRYEQYF
TRBJ2-3	TRBD1	NA	TRBV2	TGTGCCAGCAGTTCACAGGGGGCTGATACGCAGTATTTT	CASSSQGADTQYF
TRBJ1-2	TRBD1	NA	TRBV6-1	TGTGCCAGCAGTCACGGGGACAGCTATGGCTACACCTTC	CASSHGDSYGYTF
TRBJ1-2	NA	once	TRBV15	TGTGCCACCAGCAGAGATACCCTTGTCGCGGGTGGCTACACCTTC	CATSRDTLVAGGYTF
TRBJ2-3	NA	NA	TRBV5-1	TGCGCCAGCAGCTTGCGAGCCCACACAGATACGCAGTATTTT	CASSLRAHTDTQYF
TRBJ2-3	NA	NA	TRBV27	TGTGCCAGCAGTCGTAGACAGGCCCGGCACACAGATACGCAGTATTTT	CASSRRQARHTDTQYF
TRBJ2-3	NA	NA	TRBV27	TGTGCCAGCTATTCGGGGGTTAATACGCAGTATTTT	CASYSGVNTQYF
TRBJ1-4	NA	NA	TRBV28	TGTGCCAGCAGTAAGAGCGCAACTAATGAAAAACTGTTTTTT	CASSKSATNEKLFF
TRBJ2-7	TRBD1	NA	TRBV18	TGTGCCAGCTCACCGGGACAGGGGGGGCGCGAGCAGTACTTC	CASSPGQGGREQYF
TRBJ2-1	TRBD1	NA	TRBV12-5	TGTGCTAGTGGTTTCTCCCCCGGGACAGTGGGATGGGAGCAGTTCTTC	CASGFSPGTVGWEQFF
TRBJ2-3	TRBD1	once	TRBV4-1	TGCGCCAGCAGCCAACCCGGACAGGGCACAGATACGCAGTATTTT	CASSQPGQGTDTQYF
TRBJ1-1	NA	NA	TRBV2	TGTGCCAGCAGGGTGGGGGCTGGGAACACTGAAGCTTTCTTT	CASRVGAGNTEAFF
TRBJ2-3	TRBD1	NA	TRBV30	TGTGCCTGGAGTGTCCGACAGGGGACAGATACGCAGTATTTT	CAWSVRQGTDTQYF
TRBJ2-7	TRBD1	NA	TRBV27	TGTGCCAGCAGTTTCCAGGGACAGGGAGGCAACGAGCAGTACTTC	CASSFQGQGGNEQYF
TRBJ1-1	NA	NA	TRBV2	TGTGCCAGCAGCGACCCGCCGGAGGCCACTGAAGCTTTCTTT	CASSDPPEATEAFF
TRBJ2-2	NA	NA	TRBV28	TGTGCCAGCAGTTTGAGGGTCACCGGGGAGCTGTTTTTT	CASSLRVTGELFF
TRBJ1-1	TRBD1	NA	TRBV2	TGTGCCAGCAGTGGGAACGCAGGGGGCAACACTGAAGCTTTCTTT	CASSGNAGGNTEAFF
TRBJ2-1	TRBD1	once	TRBV27	TGTGCCAGCAGCAGGGACAGGGGTTACAATGAGCAGTTCTTC	CASSRDRGYNEQFF
TRBJ2-7	TRBD1	NA	TRBV11-2	TGTGCCAGCAGCGTTAGCCAGGGGGCCTACGAGCAGTACTTC	CASSVSQGAYEQYF
TRBJ1-2	TRBD1	NA	TRBV13	TGTGCCAGCCGGGCAGGAGGGGGCGTGTACGGCTACACCTTC	CASRAGGGVYGYTF
TRBJ2-7	NA	NA	TRBV7-2	TGTGCCAGCAGCCTACGGGTCTACGAGCAGTACTTC	CASSLRVYEQYF
TRBJ2-3	NA	few	TRBV6-5	TGTGCCAGCAGCCAACAGGGTACAGATACGCAGTATTTT	CASSQQGTDTQYF
TRBJ2-1	TRBD2	NA	TRBV30	TGTGCCTGGAGTGTTGGGGGTAGCGGGAGAGGAAATGAGCAGTTCTTC	CAWSVGGSGRGNEQFF
TRBJ1-2	NA	NA	TRBV28	TGTGCCAGCAGCCCGGGGGGTACCTATGGCTACACCTTC	CASSPGGTYGYTF
TRBJ2-7	NA	once	TRBV11-2	TGTGCCAGCAGCTTACCAGGATCCTACGAGCAGTACTTC	CASSLPGSYEQYF
TRBJ1-1	NA	NA	TRBV5-4	TGTGCCAGCAGCTCCCCGGGGAGGGTGAACACTGAAGCTTTCTTT	CASSSPGRVNTEAFF
TRBJ2-7	TRBD2	NA	TRBV7-3	TGTGCCATTTCGGGGGCGGGAGGCCCCTACGAGCAGTACTTC	CAISGAGGPYEQYF
TRBJ1-6	NA	NA	TRBV10-2	TGCGCCAGCAGTGAATCACAGGGTAATTCACCCCTCCACTTT	CASSESQGNSPLHF
TRBJ2-7	NA	NA	TRBV5-8	TGTGCCAGCAGCAACAACTACGCGGCCGAGCAGTACTTC	CASSNNYAAEQYF
TRBJ1-2	NA	NA	TRBV29-1	TGCAGCGTTGAAGACAGGATATATGGCTACACCTTC	CSVEDRIYGYTF
TRBJ1-5	NA	NA	TRBV2	TGTGCCAGCAGTCGGACAGACTCTAATCAGCCCCAGCATTTT	CASSRTDSNQPQHF
TRBJ1-2	NA	once	TRBV9	TGTGCCAGCAGCGTAGGAGGGATATATGGCTACACCTTC	CASSVGGIYGYTF
TRBJ1-2	NA	NA	TRBV2	TGTGCCAGCGGGCAGGGGTTCCGTGGCTACACCTTC	CASGQGFRGYTF
TRBJ2-3	TRBD2	NA	TRBV29-1	TGCAGCGTTGAAACGTCTAGCGGATTCACAGATACGCAGTATTTT	CSVETSSGFTDTQYF
TRBJ2-7	NA	NA	TRBV30	TGTGCCTGGGGGGCACTCACAACGCCGACCAACGAGCAGTACTTC	CAWGALTTPTNEQYF
TRBJ1-5	NA	once	TRBV27	TGTGCCAGCAGTCCAATTATGGGGGGGCTAAGCAATCAGCCCCAGCATTTT	CASSPIMGGLSNQPQHF
TRBJ1-1	NA	NA	TRBV4-1	TGCGCCAGCAGCCAAGTCGCGGGGGTCACTGAAGCTTTCTTT	CASSQVAGVTEAFF
TRBJ2-1	TRBD2	NA	TRBV10-3	TGTGCCATTGCTAGCGGCCCCTACAATGAGCAGTTCTTC	CAIASGPYNEQFF
TRBJ1-1	TRBD1	NA	TRBV7-9	TGTGCCAGATCAGCCGTGACAGGGTTATCCACTGAAGCTTTCTTT	CARSAVTGLSTEAFF
TRBJ2-1	TRBD1	NA	TRBV15	TGTGCCACCAGCTTAGAAGGGACAGGGAACAATGAGCAGTTCTTC	CATSLEGTGNNEQFF
TRBJ2-7	TRBD1	NA	TRBV6-5	TGTGCCAGTAGGGACAGATCCTACGAGCAGTACTTC	CASRDRSYEQYF
TRBJ1-1	NA	NA	TRBV27	TGTGCCAGCAGTTTCCCCCCCGGGGCTGAAGCTTTCTTT	CASSFPPGAEAFF
TRBJ2-2	TRBD2	once	TRBV7-6	TGTGCCAGCAGCTTGCGGACTAGTTCGTACTCCGGGGAGCTGTTTTTT	CASSLRTSSYSGELFF
TRBJ2-7	TRBD1	NA	TRBV5-4	TGTGCCAGCAGCTACCGGGACAGGCAGAGGAACGAGCAGTACTTC	CASSYRDRQRNEQYF
TRBJ1-2	NA	few	TRBV2	TGTGCCAGCAGTACCGAATGGGGGGGCACGGGCTATGGCTACACCTTC	CASSTEWGGTGYGYTF
TRBJ1-5	NA	NA	TRBV15	TGTGCCACCAGCAGGTGGAGAGTGGGCAATCAGCCCCAGCATTTT	CATSRWRVGNQPQHF
TRBJ1-1	NA	few	TRBV7-3	TGTGCCAGCAGCCCCCGGGACTCCAACACTGAAGCTTTCTTT	CASSPRDSNTEAFF
TRBJ1-5	TRBD1	NA	TRBV19	TGTGCCAGTAGTATTGCATCAGGGGGAGTGAGTCAGCCCCAGCATTTT	CASSIASGGVSQPQHF
TRBJ1-3	NA	NA	TRBV28	TGTGCCATCAGGGAGGGGGGGCGCTCCTCTGGAAACACCATATATTTT	CAIREGGRSSGNTIYF
TRBJ2-1	NA	NA	TRBV5-8	TGTGCCAGCAGCCAGGTGGAAGTCAATGAGCAGTTCTTC	CASSQVEVNEQFF